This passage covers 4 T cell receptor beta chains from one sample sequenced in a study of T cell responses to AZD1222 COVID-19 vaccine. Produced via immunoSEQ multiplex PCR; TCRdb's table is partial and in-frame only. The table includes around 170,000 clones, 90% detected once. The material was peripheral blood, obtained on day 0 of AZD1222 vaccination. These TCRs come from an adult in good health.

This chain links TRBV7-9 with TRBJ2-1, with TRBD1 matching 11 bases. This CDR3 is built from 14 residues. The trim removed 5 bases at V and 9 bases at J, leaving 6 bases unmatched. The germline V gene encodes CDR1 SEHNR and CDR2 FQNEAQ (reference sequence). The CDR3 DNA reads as TGTGCCAGCAGCGGGGACAGGGGGTGGCGTGAGCAGTTCTTC. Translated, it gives CASSGDRGWREQFF. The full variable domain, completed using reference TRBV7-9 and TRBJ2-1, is DTGVSQNPRHKITKRGQNVTFRCDPISEHNRLYWYRQTLGQGPEFLTYFQNEAQLEKSRLLSDRFSAERPKGSFSTLEIQRTEQGDSAMYLCASSGDRGWREQFFGPGTRLTVL.

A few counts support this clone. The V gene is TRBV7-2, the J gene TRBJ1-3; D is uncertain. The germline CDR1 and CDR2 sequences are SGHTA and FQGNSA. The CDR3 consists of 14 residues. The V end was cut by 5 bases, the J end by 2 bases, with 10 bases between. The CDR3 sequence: CASSPFSTGNTIYF. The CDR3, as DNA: TGTGCCAGCAGCCCCTTCTCTACTGGAAACACCATATATTTT.

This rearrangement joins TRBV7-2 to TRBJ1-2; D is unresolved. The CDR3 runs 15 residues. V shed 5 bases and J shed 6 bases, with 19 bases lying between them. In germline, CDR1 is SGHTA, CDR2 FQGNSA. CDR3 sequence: CASSPGDGVSNGYTF. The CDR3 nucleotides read TGTGCCAGCAGCCCCGGAGACGGAGTCTCGAATGGCTACACCTTC.

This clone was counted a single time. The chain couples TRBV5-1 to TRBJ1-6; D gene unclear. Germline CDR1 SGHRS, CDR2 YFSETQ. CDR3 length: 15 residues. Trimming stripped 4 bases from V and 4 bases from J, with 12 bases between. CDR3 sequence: CASSNDGPYNSPLHF. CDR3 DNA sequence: TGCGCCAGCAGCAACGATGGACCGTATAATTCACCCCTCCACTTT. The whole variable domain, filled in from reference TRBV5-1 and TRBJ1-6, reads KAGVTQTPRYLIKTRGQQVTLSCSPISGHRSVSWYQQTPGQGLQFLFEYFSETQRNKGNFPGRFSGRQFSNSRSEMNVSTLELGDSALYLCASSNDGPYNSPLHFGNGTRLTVT.